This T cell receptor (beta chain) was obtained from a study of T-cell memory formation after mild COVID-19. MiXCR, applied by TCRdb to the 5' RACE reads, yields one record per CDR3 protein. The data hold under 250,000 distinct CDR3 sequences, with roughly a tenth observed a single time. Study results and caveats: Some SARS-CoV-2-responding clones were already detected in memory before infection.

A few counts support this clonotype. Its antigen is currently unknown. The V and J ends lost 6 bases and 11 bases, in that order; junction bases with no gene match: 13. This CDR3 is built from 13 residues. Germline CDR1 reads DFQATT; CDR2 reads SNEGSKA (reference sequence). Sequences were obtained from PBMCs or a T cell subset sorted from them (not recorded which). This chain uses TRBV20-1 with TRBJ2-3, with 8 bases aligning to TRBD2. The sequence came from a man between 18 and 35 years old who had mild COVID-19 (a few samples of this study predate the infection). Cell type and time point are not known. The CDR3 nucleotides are TGCAGTGCCCACCCGGGACTAGGTCATAAGCAGTATTTT. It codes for CSAHPGLGHKQYF.